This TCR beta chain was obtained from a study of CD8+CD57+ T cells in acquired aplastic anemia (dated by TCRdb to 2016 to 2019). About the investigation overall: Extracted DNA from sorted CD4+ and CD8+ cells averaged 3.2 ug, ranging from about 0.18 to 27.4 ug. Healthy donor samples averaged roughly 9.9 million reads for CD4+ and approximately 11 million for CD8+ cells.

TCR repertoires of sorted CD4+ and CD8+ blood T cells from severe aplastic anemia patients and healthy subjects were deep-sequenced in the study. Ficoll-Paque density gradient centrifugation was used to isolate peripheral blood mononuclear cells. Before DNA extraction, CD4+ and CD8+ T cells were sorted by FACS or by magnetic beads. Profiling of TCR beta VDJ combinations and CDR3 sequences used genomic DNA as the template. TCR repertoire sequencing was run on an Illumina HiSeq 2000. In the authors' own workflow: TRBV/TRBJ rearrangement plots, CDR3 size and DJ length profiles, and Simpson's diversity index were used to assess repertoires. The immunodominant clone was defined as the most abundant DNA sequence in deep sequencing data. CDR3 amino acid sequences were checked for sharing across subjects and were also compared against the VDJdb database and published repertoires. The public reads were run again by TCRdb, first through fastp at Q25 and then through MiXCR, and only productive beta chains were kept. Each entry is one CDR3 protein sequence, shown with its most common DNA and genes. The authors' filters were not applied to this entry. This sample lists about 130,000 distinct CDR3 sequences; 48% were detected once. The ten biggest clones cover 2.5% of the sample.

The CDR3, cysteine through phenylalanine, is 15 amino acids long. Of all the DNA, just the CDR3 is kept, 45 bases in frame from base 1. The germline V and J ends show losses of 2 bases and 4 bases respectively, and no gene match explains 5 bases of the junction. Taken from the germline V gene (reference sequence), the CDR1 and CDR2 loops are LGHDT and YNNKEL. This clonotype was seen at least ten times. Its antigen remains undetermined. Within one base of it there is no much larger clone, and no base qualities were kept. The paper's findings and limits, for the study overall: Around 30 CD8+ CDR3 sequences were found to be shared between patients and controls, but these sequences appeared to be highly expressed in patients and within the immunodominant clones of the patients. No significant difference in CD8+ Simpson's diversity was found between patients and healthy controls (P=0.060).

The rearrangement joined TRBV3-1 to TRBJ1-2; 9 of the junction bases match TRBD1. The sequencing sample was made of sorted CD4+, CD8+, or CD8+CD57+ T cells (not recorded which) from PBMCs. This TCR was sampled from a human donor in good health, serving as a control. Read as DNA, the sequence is TGTGCCAGCAGCCAATACTCGACAGGGGGCTATGGCTACACCTTC. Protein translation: CASSQYSTGGYGYTF.